A single sample is the source of the 16 T cell receptor beta chains below, sequenced in a study of blood T cells in healthy people across ages (dated by TCRdb to the mid-2010s). Libraries were constructed by 5' RACE. Instrument used: Illumina HiSeq 2500. A second roughly 6 to 12 cycle PCR used a sample-barcoded 5' primer and a J-beta primer mix. Using fastp at Q25 and MiXCR, TCRdb reprocessed the public reads and kept productive beta chains. Rows merge per CDR3 protein into single entries with the most common DNA and genes. The sample yields approximately 1.5 million distinct CDR3 sequences; 35% to 45% were counted once. Around 4% of the sample belongs to the ten largest clones. Sequencing used blood. These receptors all come from a woman younger than 30 in good health.

This clonotype turned up a few times. The chain joins TRBV6-5 to TRBJ2-3; the D gene is possibly TRBD1 (6 bases). CDR1 and CDR2 from the germline V gene are MNHEY and SVGAGI. The length of the CDR3 is 14 residues. V lost 6 bases and J lost 2, with 12 bases in between. The CDR3 spells CASRSPGHTDTQYF. For the CDR3, the DNA is TGTGCCAGCAGATCTCCGGGACACACAGATACGCAGTATTTT.

This chain connects TRBV4-1 to TRBJ1-3; D gene ambiguous. Trimming took off 2 bases at V and 9 bases at J, with 17 bases between the two ends. Germline-derived CDR1 and CDR2 are MGHRA and YSYEKL. CDR3 length equals 15 residues. The DNA for the CDR3 is TGCGCCAGCAGCCAAAGCTGGCAGGCCTTTACCACCATATATTTT. It translates to CASSQSWQAFTTIYF.

This clonotype has only a few counts. The gene calls are TRBV9 and TRBJ2-7, with D hard to call. V lost 0 bases, J lost 0 bases, and 7 bases lay in between. Germline V gene data show CDR1 as SGDLS and CDR2 as YYNGEE. The CDR3 loop spans 14 amino acids. The DNA of the CDR3 is TGTGCCAGCAGCGTAGGCTCGCCCTCCTACGAGCAGTACTTC. Its translation is CASSVGSPSYEQYF.

This clonotype was counted a single time. This rearrangement joins TRBV3-1 to TRBJ1-4; D remains unclear. Germline CDR1 reads LGHDT; CDR2 reads YNNKEL (reference sequence). V was pared by 5 bases and J by 6 bases, with 13 bases between. This CDR3 is built from 14 residues. The CDR3 region is CASSNGGFDEKLFF. In DNA form, the CDR3 reads TGTGCCAGCAGCAATGGAGGGTTTGATGAAAAACTGTTTTTT.

This sequence joins TRBV19 and TRBJ2-2; D unresolved. There are 15 residues in the CDR3. The germline gives CDR1 LNHDA, CDR2 SQIVND (reference sequence). Trimming took off 1 base at V and 6 bases at J, with 12 bases between the two ends. DNA of the CDR3: TGTGCCAGTAGTATAGCTGCCCTGACCCCCGGGGAGCTGTTTTTT. Its protein is CASSIAALTPGELFF.

The chain has TRBV29-1 and TRBJ1-6; a weak D match, TRBD1 (6 bases). CDR1 is SQVTM and CDR2 is ANQGSEA in the germline V gene. This CDR3 is 14 amino acids long. The V end was cut by 5 bases, the J end by 7 bases, with 15 bases between. The CDR3 sequence: CSVKQGQVNSPLHF. The CDR3 nucleotides are TGCAGCGTTAAACAGGGACAAGTCAATTCACCCCTCCACTTT.

The chain joins TRBV6-5 to TRBJ2-5; 11 nucleotides align to TRBD1. V lost 3 bases and J lost 4; bases outside the gene matches: 4. This CDR3 spans 15 amino acids. Germline assignment: CDR1 MNHEY and CDR2 SVGAGI. CDR3 sequence reads: CASSYQDRGRETQYF. Here the CDR3 DNA reads TGTGCCAGCAGTTATCAGGACAGGGGGCGAGAGACCCAGTACTTC.

Turning to this clonotype: A read error may be the cause here, since a much bigger clone is one base away. This chain uses TRBV6-2 or TRBV6-3 with TRBJ2-4, with D hard to call. The DNA end lines up better with TRBJ2-7; the J call may be wrong. This CDR3 spans 12 amino acids. Germline-derived CDR1 and CDR2 are MNHEY and SVGEGT. This chain's CDR3 is CASSYSTVEQYF. For the CDR3, the DNA is TGTGCCAGCAGTTACTCGACGGTCGAGCAGTACTTC.

The chain couples TRBV20-1 to TRBJ1-2; D may be TRBD1 (5 bases). The CDR3 spans 15 residues. Germline V gene data show CDR1 as DFQATT and CDR2 as SNEGSKA (reference sequence). V lost 3 bases and J lost 1, with 15 bases in between. CDR3 amino acids: CSASRQGRRNYGYTF. The CDR3 DNA reads as TGCAGTGCTAGTAGGCAGGGCCGACGTAACTATGGCTACACCTTC.

CDR3 DNA sequence: TGTGCCAGCAGGATGTCGGACTACGAGCAGTACTTC. This codes for CASRMSDYEQYF. The chain joins TRBV28 to TRBJ2-7; no reliable D call. V lost 6 bases, J lost 3 bases, and 9 bases lay in between. Germline loops: CDR1 MDHEN, CDR2 SYDVKM. This CDR3 is 12 amino acids long. Filled out from reference TRBV28 and TRBJ2-7, the complete variable domain reads DVKVTQSSRYLVKRTGEKVFLECVQDMDHENMFWYRQDPGLGLRLIYFSYDVKMKEKGDIPEGYSVSREKKERFSLILESASTNQTSMYLCASRMSDYEQYFGPGTRLTVT.

The V gene is TRBV6-5, the J gene TRBJ2-1, with TRBD1 as a possible D gene (6 bases). The CDR3 is made up of 12 amino acids. Germline loops: CDR1 MNHEY, CDR2 SVGAGI. V was shortened by 8 bases and J by 4 bases, with 9 bases between the two germline ends. The CDR3 protein is CASRDNYNEQFF. In nucleotides, the CDR3 is TGTGCCAGCCGGGACAATTACAATGAGCAGTTCTTC.

The chain combines TRBV13 with TRBJ2-3, with TRBD2 identical over 9 bases. Trimming cost V 1 base and J 6 bases; bases outside gene matches: 17. This CDR3 spans 19 amino acids. Germline assignment: CDR1 PRHDT and CDR2 FYEKMQ (reference sequence). CDR3 residues: CASSLVALLGREGDDTQYF. The CDR3 DNA sequence: TGTGCCAGCAGCTTAGTGGCCCTCCTCGGGCGGGAGGGCGACGATACGCAGTATTTT.

DNA of the CDR3: TGTGCCAGCTCACCGCAGGGAGGTGAAGAAAAACTGTTTTTT. It encodes CASSPQGGEEKLFF. The rearrangement joins TRBV18 to TRBJ1-4; possible D gene TRBD1, 5 bases. Germline values: CDR1 KGHSH, CDR2 LQKENI. The CDR3 loop spans 14 amino acids. The germline V and J ends were trimmed by 3 bases and 8 bases, with 13 bases remaining between them.

The chain links TRBV4-3 to TRBJ2-5; TRBD2 matches at 9 bases. CDR1 is LGHNA and CDR2 is YSLEER in the germline V gene. The CDR3 is 15 amino acids. After removal of 1 base from V and 8 bases from J, the junction contained 8 bases not matched to a gene. CDR3 nucleotide sequence: TGCGCCAGCAGCCAAGCAGCGGGGGGCACAACTACCCAGTACTTC. Amino acids: CASSQAAGGTTTQYF.

In its sample, this clonotype was seen a few times. The chain combines TRBV28 with TRBJ2-1; 7 nucleotides align to TRBD2. There are 15 residues in the CDR3. V lost 5 bases, J lost 7 bases, and 11 bases stayed unmatched. Germline V gene lookup returns CDR1 MDHEN and CDR2 SYDVKM. The DNA of the CDR3 is TGTGCCAGCAGTCCACGGGAGGCCGGGGGGAATGAGCAGTTCTTC. Translating gives CASSPREAGGNEQFF.

The V and J genes are TRBV4-2 and TRBJ1-1; D gene ambiguous. The CDR3 spans 14 residues. Trimming took off 7 bases at V and 6 bases at J, with 18 bases between the two ends. Germline loops: CDR1 LGHNA, CDR2 YNFKEQ. The chain's CDR3 is CASTRKEGKAEAFF. The CDR3 DNA sequence: TGTGCCAGCACCCGGAAAGAGGGAAAGGCTGAAGCTTTCTTT.